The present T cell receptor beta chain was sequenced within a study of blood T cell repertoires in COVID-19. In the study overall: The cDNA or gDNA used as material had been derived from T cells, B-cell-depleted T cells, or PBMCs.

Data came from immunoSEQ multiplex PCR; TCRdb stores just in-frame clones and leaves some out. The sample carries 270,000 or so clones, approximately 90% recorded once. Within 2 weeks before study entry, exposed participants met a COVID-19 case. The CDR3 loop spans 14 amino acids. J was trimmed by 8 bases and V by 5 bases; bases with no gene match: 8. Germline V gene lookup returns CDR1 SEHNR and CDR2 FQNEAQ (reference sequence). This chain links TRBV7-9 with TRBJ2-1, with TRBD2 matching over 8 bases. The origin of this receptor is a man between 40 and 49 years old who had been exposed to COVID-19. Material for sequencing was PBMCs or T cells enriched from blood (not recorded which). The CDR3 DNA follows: TGTGCCAGCAGCGAGCAGCGGGAGAGGGATGAGCAGTTCTTC. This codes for CASSEQRERDEQFF.